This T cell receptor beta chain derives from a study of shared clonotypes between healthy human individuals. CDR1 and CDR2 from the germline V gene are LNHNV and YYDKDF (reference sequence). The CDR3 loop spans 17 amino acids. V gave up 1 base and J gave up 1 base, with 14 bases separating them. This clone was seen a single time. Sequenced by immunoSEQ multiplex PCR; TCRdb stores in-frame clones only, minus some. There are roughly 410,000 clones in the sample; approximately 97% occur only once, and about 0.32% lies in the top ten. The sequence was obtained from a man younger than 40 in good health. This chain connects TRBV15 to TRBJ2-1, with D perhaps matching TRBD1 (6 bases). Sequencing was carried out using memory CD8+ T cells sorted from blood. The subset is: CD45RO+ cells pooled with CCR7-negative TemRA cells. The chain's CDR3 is CATSRGWGPGSYNEQFF. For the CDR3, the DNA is TGTGCCACCAGCAGAGGGTGGGGGCCAGGGTCCTACAATGAGCAGTTCTTC.